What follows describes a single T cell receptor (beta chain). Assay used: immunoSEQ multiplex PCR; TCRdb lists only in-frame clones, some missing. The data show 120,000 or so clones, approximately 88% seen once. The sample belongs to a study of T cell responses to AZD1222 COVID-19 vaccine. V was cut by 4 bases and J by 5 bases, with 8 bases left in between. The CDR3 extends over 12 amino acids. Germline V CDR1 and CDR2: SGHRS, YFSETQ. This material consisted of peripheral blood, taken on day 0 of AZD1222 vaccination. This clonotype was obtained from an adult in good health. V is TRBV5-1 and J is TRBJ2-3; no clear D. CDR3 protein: CASSESQDTQYF. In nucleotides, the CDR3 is TGCGCCAGCAGCGAGAGCCAAGATACGCAGTATTTT. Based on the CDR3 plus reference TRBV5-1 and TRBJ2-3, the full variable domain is KAGVTQTPRYLIKTRGQQVTLSCSPISGHRSVSWYQQTPGQGLQFLFEYFSETQRNKGNFPGRFSGRQFSNSRSEMNVSTLELGDSALYLCASSESQDTQYFGPGTRLTVL.